This note documents a single TCR beta chain sequence. The antigen is undetermined. V lost 6 bases, J lost 2 bases, and 5 bases lay in between. The CDR3 runs 11 residues. From germline, CDR1 is MDHEN and CDR2 SYDVKM. The sample comes from a study of a mutant IDH1 vaccine in newly diagnosed glioma. Time point: week 35, safety follow-up. A 20-mer mutant IDH1 peptide at 300 ug was injected subcutaneously with topical imiquimod. Some clones are missing from TCRdb's copy, which holds only in-frame ones; the method was immunoSEQ multiplex PCR. The data show 26,000 or so clones, approximately 87% seen once. The sequence was obtained from a man aged 30 to 39 with glioma. The chain recombines TRBV28 with TRBJ2-7, with D possibly TRBD1 on 5 matching bases. The source material was PBMCs, sampled from a glioma patient whose treatment included an IDH1 peptide vaccine. The CDR3: CASRGPYEQYF. The CDR3 DNA reads as TGTGCCAGCAGGGGGCCCTACGAGCAGTACTTC.